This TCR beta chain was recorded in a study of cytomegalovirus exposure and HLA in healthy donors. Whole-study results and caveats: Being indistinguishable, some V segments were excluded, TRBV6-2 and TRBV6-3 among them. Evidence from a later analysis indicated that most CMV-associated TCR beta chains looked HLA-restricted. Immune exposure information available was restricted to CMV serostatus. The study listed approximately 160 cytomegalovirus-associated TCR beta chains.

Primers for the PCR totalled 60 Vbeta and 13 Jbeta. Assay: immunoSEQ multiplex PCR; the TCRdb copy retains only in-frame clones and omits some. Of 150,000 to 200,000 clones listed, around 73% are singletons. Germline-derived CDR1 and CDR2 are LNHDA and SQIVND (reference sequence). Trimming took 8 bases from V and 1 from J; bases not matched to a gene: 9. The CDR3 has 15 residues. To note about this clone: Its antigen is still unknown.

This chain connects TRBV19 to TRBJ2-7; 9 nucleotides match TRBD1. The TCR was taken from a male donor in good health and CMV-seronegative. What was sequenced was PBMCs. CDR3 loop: CASHSGTGSSYEQYF. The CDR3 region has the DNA TGTGCCAGTCATTCCGGGACAGGGTCGTCCTACGAGCAGTACTTC.